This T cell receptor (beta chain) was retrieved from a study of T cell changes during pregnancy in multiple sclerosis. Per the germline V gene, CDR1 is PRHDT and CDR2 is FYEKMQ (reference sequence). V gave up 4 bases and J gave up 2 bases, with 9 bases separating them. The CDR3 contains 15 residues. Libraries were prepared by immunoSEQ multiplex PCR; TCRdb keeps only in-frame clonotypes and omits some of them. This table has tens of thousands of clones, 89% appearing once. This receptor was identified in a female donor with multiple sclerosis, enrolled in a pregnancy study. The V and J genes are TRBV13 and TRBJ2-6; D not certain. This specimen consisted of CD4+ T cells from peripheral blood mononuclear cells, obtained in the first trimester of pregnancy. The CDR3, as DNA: TGTGCCAGCAGCTCCCAATTCCCTGGGGCCAACGTCCTGACTTTC. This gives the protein CASSSQFPGANVLTF.